The 9 T cell receptor beta chains reported below all come from one sample, sequenced in a study of blood T cell repertoires in COVID-19. The assay was immunoSEQ multiplex PCR, and TCRdb's table has in-frame clones only and misses some. The repertoire holds about 220,000 clones, 88% seen once, with roughly 2.5% in the top ten. The specimen was PBMCs or T cells enriched from blood (not recorded which). Receptors were obtained from a woman in her twenties or thirties who had recovered from COVID-19.

A single count supports this clone. The rearrangement uses TRBV19 and TRBJ1-6; 9 positions agree with TRBD1. Trimming cost V 5 bases and J 10 bases; bases outside gene matches: 6. Germline V lookup: CDR1 LNHDA, CDR2 SQIVND (reference sequence). This CDR3 comprises 14 residues. CDR3 nucleotides: TGTGCCAGTAGTGTCGGACAGGGGTTATCACCCCTCCACTTT. Translating gives CASSVGQGLSPLHF.

This chain uses TRBV27 with TRBJ2-4; the match to TRBD2 covers 7 bases. V lost 8 bases, J lost 1 base, and 8 bases stayed unmatched. This CDR3 region has 15 residues. CDR1 and CDR2 (germline): MNHEY, SMNVEV (reference sequence). The CDR3 DNA sequence: TGTGCCAGCGGAAATAGCGGGTTGGCCAAAAACATTCAGTACTTC. This codes for CASGNSGLAKNIQYF.

The gene calls are TRBV24-1 and TRBJ2-7; 9 bases align to TRBD1. Germline CDR1 KGHDR, CDR2 SFDVKD. The CDR3 consists of 16 residues. Trimming at V came to 4 bases and at J to 2 bases, leaving 8 bases not matched to a gene. The DNA of the CDR3 is TGTGCCACCAGTGACATGGACAGGGGCCGAGCCTACGAGCAGTACTTC. It translates to CATSDMDRGRAYEQYF.

This chain uses TRBV5-4 with TRBJ1-2; D might be TRBD1 (5 bases). The CDR3 covers 13 residues. CDR1 and CDR2 (germline): SGHNT, YYREEE (reference sequence). V was clipped by 3 bases and J by 6 bases, with 12 bases between them. In DNA form, the CDR3 reads TGTGCCAGCAGCTACCCGAGACAGAATGGCTACACCTTC. Protein sequence: CASSYPRQNGYTF.

The chain joins TRBV3-1 (or the pseudogene TRBV3-2) to TRBJ1-2; no clear D gene. The CDR3 totals 14 residues. The germline V gene has CDR1 LGHDT and CDR2 YNNKEL (reference sequence). V dropped 1 base and J dropped 9 bases, with 15 bases sitting between them. The CDR3 nucleotides read TGTGCCAGCAGCCAAGGAGGCGCATCTGGCAGCTACACCTTC. Its translation is CASSQGGASGSYTF.

This chain links TRBV5-1 with TRBJ1-4; D is uncertain. CDR1 and CDR2 from the germline V gene are SGHRS and YFSETQ. The CDR3 covers 16 residues. Trimming removed 0 bases from V and 0 bases from J, with 9 bases in between. The CDR3 DNA reads TGCGCCAGCAGCTTGGGAGCGTCTGCAACTAATGAAAAACTGTTTTTT. Translating it yields CASSLGASATNEKLFF.

The V call is TRBV5-4, the J call TRBJ2-7; 7 nucleotides match TRBD2. The CDR3 extends over 14 amino acids. CDR1 and CDR2 (germline): SGHNT, YYREEE (reference sequence). The V gene end was trimmed by 4 bases and the J gene end by 2 bases; junction bases not matched to a gene: 6. The DNA for the CDR3 is TGTGCCAGCAGCCGACTAGCCAACCCCTACGAGCAGTACTTC. The encoded protein is CASSRLANPYEQYF.

This clone has only one observation. This sequence joins TRBV29-1 and TRBJ1-2; 9 bases fit TRBD1. CDR3 length equals 14 residues. CDR1 and CDR2 (germline): SQVTM, ANQGSEA. J gave up 5 bases and V 4 bases, and 8 bases lay outside the gene matches. CDR3 nucleotide sequence: TGCAGCGTTGGGCGGGACAGGGCCGGTTATGGCTACACCTTC. Translation: CSVGRDRAGYGYTF. Full variable domain (outside the CDR3, taken from reference TRBV29-1 and TRBJ1-2): SAVISQKPSRDICQRGTSLTIQCQVDSQVTMMFWYRQQPGQSLTLIATANQGSEATYESGFVIDKFPISRPNLTFSTLTVSNMSPEDSSIYLCSVGRDRAGYGYTFGSGTRLTVV.

This chain uses TRBV7-2 with TRBJ2-1; D may be TRBD1 (5 bases). Trimming removed 5 bases from V and 4 bases from J, with 18 bases in between. The length of the CDR3 is 16 residues. Germline V gene data show CDR1 as SGHTA and CDR2 as FQGNSA. The CDR3 protein is CASSTRTGSTYNEQFF. The CDR3 DNA sequence: TGTGCCAGCAGCACCCGCACAGGAAGTACGTACAATGAGCAGTTCTTC.